Below, 30 T cell receptor beta chains from the same sample are listed, as sequenced in a study of OX40 agonist ivuxolimab in advanced cancers. The method was immunoSEQ multiplex PCR; TCRdb's version includes in-frame clones alone and lacks a portion of them. In the table there are around 140,000 clones, 90% of which are singletons. The sequences come from CD4+ or CD8+ T cells sorted from blood, collected in a trial of the OX40 agonist ivuxolimab. These receptors came from an adult with an advanced solid tumor such as melanoma, head and neck, liver or kidney cancer.

The chain has TRBV5-4 and TRBJ2-7; 11 nucleotides line up with TRBD1. The germline V gene encodes CDR1 SGHNT and CDR2 YYREEE (reference sequence). With 4 bases clipped from V and 4 bases from J, the junction kept 7 bases outside the gene matches. The CDR3 extends over 15 amino acids. CDR3 DNA sequence: TGTGCCAGCAGCCCCCGGACAGGGGGCTATTACGAGCAGTACTTC. As protein: CASSPRTGGYYEQYF.

The rearrangement uses TRBV28 and TRBJ1-5, with 9 bases aligning to TRBD1. The germline V gene has CDR1 MDHEN and CDR2 SYDVKM. Trimming cost V 6 bases and J 7 bases; bases outside gene matches: 10. This CDR3 region has 15 residues. CDR3 in DNA: TGTGCCAGCAGCTCGGGACAGGGTGCAGGACAGCCCCAGCATTTT. Translating gives CASSSGQGAGQPQHF.

The V and J genes are TRBV6-1 and TRBJ1-1, with D perhaps matching TRBD1 (5 bases). This CDR3 is built from 16 residues. V was shortened by 1 base and J by 1 base, with 13 bases between the two germline ends. CDR1 is MNHNS, CDR2 SASEGT, per germline. The DNA for the CDR3 is TGTGCCAGCAGTGAAGACCGGGGGACTAAGAACACTGAAGCTTTCTTT. Amino acids: CASSEDRGTKNTEAFF.

This CDR3 is CASSLVSGLAVRNTGELFF. The CDR3 region has the DNA TGTGCCAGTAGTCTGGTATCGGGACTAGCGGTACGGAACACCGGGGAGCTGTTTTTT. The genes are TRBV19 and TRBJ2-2; 11 bases fit TRBD2. CDR1 and CDR2 (germline): LNHDA, SQIVND (reference sequence). Trimming removed 5 bases from V and 1 base from J; junction bases left unmatched: 12. This CDR3 contains 19 residues.

The rearrangement joins TRBV9 to TRBJ1-1; the match to TRBD1 covers 9 bases. V was clipped by 3 bases and J by 5 bases; unmatched bases: 14. The CDR3 length is 17 residues. The germline CDR1 and CDR2 sequences are SGDLS and YYNGEE. CDR3 DNA sequence: TGTGCCAGCAGCGGAATAGGGACAGGGAATCTGAGGACTGAAGCTTTCTTT. Translating gives CASSGIGTGNLRTEAFF.

For this clone: This CDR3 is also generated by other DNA sequences in the sample. V usage is TRBV27 and J usage is TRBJ2-7; D may be TRBD1 (5 bases). V lost 5 bases and J 9 bases, leaving 14 bases between the germline ends. The CDR3 has 12 amino acids. Germline V gives CDR1 MNHEY, CDR2 SMNVEV (reference sequence). CDR3 amino acids: CASSLQGSGQYF. The CDR3 nucleotides are TGTGCCAGCAGTCTCCAGGGTTCAGGGCAGTACTTC.

The chain joins TRBV10-2 to TRBJ1-1, with D possibly being TRBD1 (6 bases). Trimming stripped 5 bases from V and 0 bases from J, with 13 bases between. Germline CDR1 reads WSHSY; CDR2 reads SAAADI. The CDR3 covers 15 residues. The CDR3 reads CASSQPTGVNTEAFF. For the CDR3, the DNA is TGCGCCAGCAGTCAACCGACAGGAGTGAACACTGAAGCTTTCTTT.

J is TRBJ1-1 and V is TRBV7-3; D is ambiguous. CDR1 SGHTA and CDR2 FQGTGA come from the germline V gene. CDR3 length equals 16 residues. Between the trimmed V and J ends, which lost 2 bases and 1 base, there was a span of 14 bases. CDR3 nucleotide sequence: TGTGCCAGCAGCTTACGGGAGAGGTCGAGGAACACTGAAGCTTTCTTT. Translation gives CASSLRERSRNTEAFF. The full variable domain, rest sourced from reference TRBV7-3 and TRBJ1-1, is GAGVSQTPSNKVTEKGKYVELRCDPISGHTALYWYRQSLGQGPEFLIYFQGTGAADDSGLPNDRFFAVRPEGSVSTLKIQRTERGDSAVYLCASSLRERSRNTEAFFGQGTRLTVV.

This chain joins TRBV7-3 and TRBJ2-5, with 7 bases fitting TRBD2. The germline CDR1 and CDR2 sequences are SGHTA and FQGTGA. The V and J ends lost 3 bases and 5 bases, in that order; junction bases with no gene match: 6. The CDR3 runs to 14 residues. CDR3 protein: CASSFLGGSETQYF. The CDR3 DNA reads TGTGCCAGCAGCTTCCTGGGCGGGAGTGAGACCCAGTACTTC.

The rearrangement uses TRBV10-3 and TRBJ2-3; 7 bases map to TRBD1. In germline, CDR1 is ENHRY, CDR2 SYGVKD. The junction had 10 bases not matched to a gene; V was cut back by 8 bases and J by 2 bases. CDR3 length equals 15 residues. The CDR3 region has the DNA TGTGCCATCGCTAATGGGGACAGCATCACAGATACGCAGTATTTT. It translates to CAIANGDSITDTQYF.

The genes are TRBV28 and TRBJ1-2; no definite D call. The CDR3 totals 13 residues. Germline CDR1 MDHEN, CDR2 SYDVKM. Deletions cut 6 bases from V and 8 bases from J, with 16 bases between. The CDR3 coding sequence is TGTGCCAGCAGGTCCCTCAGCGGGAGAGGCTACACCTTC. The encoded protein is CASRSLSGRGYTF.

The chain has TRBV18 and TRBJ1-4, with D perhaps matching TRBD1 (5 bases). Trimming removed 2 bases from V and 9 bases from J, with 13 bases in between. Germline V gene lookup returns CDR1 KGHSH and CDR2 LQKENI. CDR3 size: 14 residues. CDR3: CASSPAPTDQKLFF. In DNA form, the CDR3 reads TGTGCCAGCTCACCAGCCCCGACAGACCAAAAACTGTTTTTT.

The genes are TRBV5-5 and TRBJ2-3, with D unclear. V gave up 2 bases and J gave up 2 bases, with 9 bases separating them. The CDR3 contains 14 residues. Germline assignment: CDR1 SGHKS and CDR2 YYEKEE (reference sequence). Here the CDR3 reads CASSFDITTDTQYF. The CDR3 nucleotides are TGTGCCAGCAGCTTCGATATAACCACAGATACGCAGTATTTT.

The V call is TRBV28, the J call TRBJ2-2; D possibly uses TRBD1 or TRBD2 (5 bases each). V was trimmed by 9 bases and J by 6 bases, leaving 20 bases between them. The CDR3 contains 15 residues. The V gene's germline CDR1 is MDHEN and CDR2 SYDVKM. This CDR3 reads CASLGTPRGAGELFF. The CDR3 coding sequence is TGTGCCAGTTTAGGGACCCCCCGGGGAGCCGGGGAGCTGTTTTTT. The variable domain in full, completed from reference TRBV28 and TRBJ2-2, reads DVKVTQSSRYLVKRTGEKVFLECVQDMDHENMFWYRQDPGLGLRLIYFSYDVKMKEKGDIPEGYSVSREKKERFSLILESASTNQTSMYLCASLGTPRGAGELFFGEGSRLTVL.

The J gene is TRBJ2-7, the V gene TRBV5-6; D uncertain. Trimming shortened V by 0 bases and J by 2 bases, and 6 bases separated the two germline ends. Germline V gene lookup returns CDR1 SGHDT and CDR2 YYEEEE. The CDR3 covers 13 residues. The CDR3 nucleotides are TGTGCCAGCAGCTTGGACAGTACCTACGAGCAGTACTTC. Protein sequence: CASSLDSTYEQYF.

The rearrangement uses TRBV18 and TRBJ1-1, with a possible D match to TRBD1 (5 bases). The CDR3 runs 14 residues. Germline V gives CDR1 KGHSH, CDR2 LQKENI. Trimming stripped 4 bases from V and 6 bases from J, with 15 bases between. The CDR3: CASSRRQRESEAFF. CDR3 coding DNA: TGTGCCAGCTCACGCCGACAGAGGGAGTCTGAAGCTTTCTTT.

The chain recombines TRBV5-1 with TRBJ2-7; no definite D call. CDR1 and CDR2 (germline): SGHRS, YFSETQ. The V gene lost 0 bases and the J gene lost 2 bases, with 9 bases spanning the gap. The CDR3 runs to 14 residues. CDR3 DNA: TGCGCCAGCAGCTTGGTCCCCGGTACCTACGAGCAGTACTTC. Its translation is CASSLVPGTYEQYF.

V usage is TRBV19 and J usage is TRBJ2-7; unclear D gene. The V gene's germline CDR1 is LNHDA and CDR2 SQIVND (reference sequence). Trimming removed 6 bases from V and 1 base from J, with 13 bases in between. The CDR3 is 14 residues long. CDR3 in amino acids: CASRDGDVSYEQYF. The CDR3 bases are TGTGCCAGTAGGGACGGAGATGTGTCCTACGAGCAGTACTTC.

CDR3 amino acids: CASSQTGGARDYGYTF. The CDR3 region has the DNA TGTGCCAGCAGCCAGACAGGGGGGGCGAGGGACTATGGCTACACCTTC. This rearrangement joins TRBV7-9 to TRBJ1-2, with 9 bases fitting TRBD1. The V segment lost 5 bases and the J segment 3 bases; nucleotides outside the gene matches: 10. CDR1 is SEHNR and CDR2 is FQNEAQ in the germline V gene (reference sequence). The CDR3 is 16 residues long. Together with reference TRBV7-9 and TRBJ1-2, the CDR3 gives the full variable domain: DTGVSQNPRHKITKRGQNVTFRCDPISEHNRLYWYRQTLGQGPEFLTYFQNEAQLEKSRLLSDRFSAERPKGSFSTLEIQRTEQGDSAMYLCASSQTGGARDYGYTFGSGTRLTVV.

The V gene is TRBV5-1, the J gene TRBJ2-7; 10 nucleotides line up with TRBD2. The germline CDR1 and CDR2 sequences are SGHRS and YFSETQ. The ends lost 0 bases at V and 6 bases at J; junction bases unmatched: 6. CDR3 length: 15 amino acids. The chain's CDR3 is CASSLVGLAAGEQYF. The DNA for the CDR3 is TGCGCCAGCAGCTTGGTCGGACTAGCGGCGGGCGAGCAGTACTTC. Using reference TRBV5-1 and TRBJ2-7 for the parts outside the CDR3, the full variable domain is KAGVTQTPRYLIKTRGQQVTLSCSPISGHRSVSWYQQTPGQGLQFLFEYFSETQRNKGNFPGRFSGRQFSNSRSEMNVSTLELGDSALYLCASSLVGLAAGEQYFGPGTRLTVT.

The rearrangement joins TRBV2 to TRBJ2-1; D is possibly TRBD1 (7 bases). This CDR3 has 15 amino acids. Germline CDR1 reads SNHLY; CDR2 reads FYNNEI. V gave up 6 bases and J gave up 7 bases, with 19 bases separating them. The CDR3, as DNA: TGTGCCAGCAGCCTGGAGGGGGCCCTCCTTAATGAGCAGTTCTTC. Protein: CASSLEGALLNEQFF.

V is TRBV28 and J is TRBJ1-6, with TRBD1 matching 12 bases. This CDR3 is built from 18 residues. Losses at the gene ends were 5 bases for V and 6 bases for J; bases not matched to a gene: 11. Germline CDR1 MDHEN, CDR2 SYDVKM. The CDR3 nucleotides are TGTGCCAGCAGTCCCCTGGGACAGGGGGCGTATCCTAATTCACCCCTCCACTTT. This sequence encodes CASSPLGQGAYPNSPLHF.

The J gene is TRBJ1-1, the V gene TRBV19; D unclear. The CDR3 is 13 amino acids. Trimming removed 2 bases at V and 3 bases at J, with 7 bases between. Per germline, CDR1 LNHDA and CDR2 SQIVND (reference sequence). Here the CDR3 DNA reads TGTGCCAGTAGTATACCCCGGGACACTGAAGCTTTCTTT. Its protein product is CASSIPRDTEAFF.

J is TRBJ1-1 and V is TRBV27; D remains ambiguous. The CDR3 is 13 amino acids. The V gene's germline CDR1 is MNHEY and CDR2 SMNVEV (reference sequence). The ends were cut back, 7 bases at V and 1 base at J, with 10 bases in the middle. The CDR3 nucleotides read TGTGCCAGCACGAATTGGGGGAACACTGAAGCTTTCTTT. It specifies CASTNWGNTEAFF.

This clone was seen a few times. The chain has TRBV4-3 and TRBJ2-7, with D tentatively TRBD1 (6 bases). V was clipped by 2 bases and J by 3 bases, with 11 bases between them. CDR3 length: 14 amino acids. CDR1 and CDR2 from the germline V gene are LGHNA and YSLEER. The CDR3 nucleotides are TGCGCCAGCAGCCAACATTCGACAGGCTACGAGCAGTACTTC. Residues: CASSQHSTGYEQYF.

This rearrangement joins TRBV19 to TRBJ2-3; 7 bases fit TRBD2. Germline V gives CDR1 LNHDA, CDR2 SQIVND (reference sequence). The CDR3 consists of 16 residues. Germline trimming cut 1 base from V and 4 bases from J; bases unmatched to any gene: 8. CDR3 sequence: CASSIAGGGGPDTQYF. The CDR3 region has the DNA TGTGCCAGTAGTATAGCGGGAGGTGGGGGTCCAGATACGCAGTATTTT.

V usage is TRBV6-6 and J usage is TRBJ1-5; D is undetermined. The CDR3 loop spans 15 amino acids. V shed 4 bases and J shed 0 bases, with 10 bases lying between them. The germline gives CDR1 MNHNY, CDR2 SVGAGI (reference sequence). CDR3 residues: CASSWLADSNQPQHF. The CDR3 DNA sequence: TGTGCCAGCAGTTGGTTGGCAGATAGCAATCAGCCCCAGCATTTT.

The chain combines TRBV19 with TRBJ1-5; D call uncertain. V was clipped by 5 bases and J by 4 bases, with 15 bases between them. Germline CDR1 is LNHDA and CDR2 is SQIVND (reference sequence). The CDR3 is made up of 15 amino acids. The CDR3 bases are TGTGCCAGTAGTTGGGAGGCAGGAAGAAATCAGCCCCAGCATTTT. It yields the protein CASSWEAGRNQPQHF.

On this clone: At one boundary the junction diverges from the germline segment, which might be a read error. The chain carries TRBV7-7 and TRBJ2-2, with 11 bases fitting TRBD2. The CDR3 is 16 residues long. Germline V gene data show CDR1 as SSHAT and CDR2 as FNYEAQ (reference sequence). CDR3 sequence (DNA): TGTGCTAGCAGCTTAGCGGGAGGGACGAACACCGGGGAGCTGTTTTTT. It yields the protein CASSLAGGTNTGELFF.

The CDR3, as DNA: TGTGCCAGCAGTTTTCGCGGAATCGGGAACACTAATGAAAAACTGTTTTTT. As protein: CASSFRGIGNTNEKLFF. The V call is TRBV27, the J call TRBJ1-4; D unclear. Germline CDR1 MNHEY, CDR2 SMNVEV (reference sequence). This CDR3 region has 17 residues. V lost 3 bases and J lost 2, with 16 bases in between.